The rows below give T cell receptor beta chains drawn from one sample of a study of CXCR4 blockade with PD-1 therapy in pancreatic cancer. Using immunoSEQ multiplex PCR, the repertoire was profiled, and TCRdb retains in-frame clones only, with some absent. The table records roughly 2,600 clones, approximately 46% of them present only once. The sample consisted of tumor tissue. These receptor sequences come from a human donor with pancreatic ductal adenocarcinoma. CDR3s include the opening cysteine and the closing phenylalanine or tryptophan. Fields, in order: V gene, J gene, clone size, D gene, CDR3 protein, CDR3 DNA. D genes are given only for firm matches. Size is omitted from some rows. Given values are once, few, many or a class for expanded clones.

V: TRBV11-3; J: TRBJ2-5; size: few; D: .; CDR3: CASSLRQGGGETQYF; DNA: TGTGCCAGCAGCTTACGACAGGGCGGGGGAGAGACCCAGTACTTC
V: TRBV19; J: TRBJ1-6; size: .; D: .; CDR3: CASSLRDALNSPLHF; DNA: TGTGCCAGTAGTCTCCGGGACGCACTTAATTCACCCCTCCACTTT
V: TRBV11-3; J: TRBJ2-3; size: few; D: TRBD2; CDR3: CASSAGTNNLGQYF; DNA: TGTGCCAGCAGCGCCGGGACTAACAATTTAGGGCAGTATTTT
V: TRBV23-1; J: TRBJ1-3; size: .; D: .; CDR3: CASSVGQTPNTIYF; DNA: TGCGCCAGCAGCGTGGGACAAACTCCAAACACCATATATTTT
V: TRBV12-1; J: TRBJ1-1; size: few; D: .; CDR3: CASSLGIPEDTEAFF; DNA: TGTGCCAGCAGCTTGGGCATACCTGAGGACACTGAAGCTTTCTTT
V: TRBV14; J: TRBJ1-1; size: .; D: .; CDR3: CASSQTRTGGAEAFF; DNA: TGTGCCAGCAGCCAAACCCGGACGGGAGGTGCTGAAGCTTTCTTT
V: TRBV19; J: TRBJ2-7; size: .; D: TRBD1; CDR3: CASSMAAQGAYEQYF; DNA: TGTGCCAGTAGTATGGCGGCCCAGGGGGCCTACGAGCAGTACTTC
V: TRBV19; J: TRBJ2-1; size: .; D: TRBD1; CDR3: CASSPRTGTGYNEQFF; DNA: TGTGCCAGTAGTCCCCGGACAGGGACGGGTTACAATGAGCAGTTCTTC
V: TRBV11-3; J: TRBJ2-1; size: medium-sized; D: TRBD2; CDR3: CASNPGGVTDEQFF; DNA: TGTGCCAGCAACCCGGGGGGGGTTACGGATGAGCAGTTCTTC
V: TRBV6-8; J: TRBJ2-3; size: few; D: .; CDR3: CASSLGGRGADTQYF; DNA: TGTGCCAGCAGTTTAGGGGGGAGAGGGGCAGATACGCAGTATTTT
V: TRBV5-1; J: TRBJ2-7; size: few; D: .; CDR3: CASSLDGSTAYEQYF; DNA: TGCGCCAGCAGCCTCGACGGATCTACGGCCTACGAGCAGTACTTC
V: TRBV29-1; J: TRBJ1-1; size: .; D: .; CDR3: CSVRVGGAGTEAFF; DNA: TGCAGCGTTAGGGTCGGGGGGGCCGGCACTGAAGCTTTCTTT
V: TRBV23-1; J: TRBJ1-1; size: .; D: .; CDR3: CASSRPDCRLNTEAFF; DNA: TGCGCCAGCAGTCGCCCCGACTGCCGCCTGAACACTGAAGCTTTCTTT
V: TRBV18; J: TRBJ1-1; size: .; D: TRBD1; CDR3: CASSLLPGQNTEAFF; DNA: TGTGCCAGCTCACTTCTGCCGGGACAGAATACTGAAGCTTTCTTT
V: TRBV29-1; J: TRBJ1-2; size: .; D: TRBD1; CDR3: CSVDFPDREGYTF; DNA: TGCAGCGTTGACTTTCCGGACAGGGAGGGCTACACCTTC
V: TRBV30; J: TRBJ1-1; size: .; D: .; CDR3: CAWGQSSTEAFF; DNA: TGTGCCTGGGGACAGTCGAGCACTGAAGCTTTCTTT
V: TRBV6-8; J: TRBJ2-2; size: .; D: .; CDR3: CASSKWPGASSNTGELFF; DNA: TGTGCCAGCAGTAAATGGCCCGGGGCTAGCTCGAACACCGGGGAGCTGTTTTTT
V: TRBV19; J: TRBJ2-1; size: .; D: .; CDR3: CASTFRAEQFF; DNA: TGTGCCAGTACCTTCAGGGCCGAGCAGTTCTTC
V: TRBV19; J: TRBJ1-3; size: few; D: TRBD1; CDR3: CASSIGQGARGNTIYF; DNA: TGTGCCAGTAGTATAGGACAGGGGGCTCGTGGAAACACCATATATTTT
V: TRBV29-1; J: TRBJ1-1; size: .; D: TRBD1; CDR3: CSVMTGGAENTEAFF; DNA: TGCAGCGTTATGACAGGGGGCGCGGAGAACACTGAAGCTTTCTTT
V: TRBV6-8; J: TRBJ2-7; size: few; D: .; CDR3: CASSPPPFSTLRYEQYF; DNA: TGTGCCAGCAGTCCACCACCGTTTTCCACGCTGCGGTACGAGCAGTACTTC
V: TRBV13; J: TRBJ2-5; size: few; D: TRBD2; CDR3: CASSARGGETQYF; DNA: TGTGCCAGCAGTGCAAGGGGAGGGGAGACCCAGTACTTC
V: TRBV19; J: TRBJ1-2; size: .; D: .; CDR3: CASGEDTSGGYTF; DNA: TGTGCCAGTGGGGAAGACACCTCGGGAGGCTACACCTTC
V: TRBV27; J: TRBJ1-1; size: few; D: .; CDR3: CASSRGQYMNTEAFF; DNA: TGTGCCAGCAGCCGGGGGCAGTACATGAACACTGAAGCTTTCTTT
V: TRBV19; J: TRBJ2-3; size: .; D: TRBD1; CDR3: CASSTGQATSTDTQYF; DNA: TGTGCCAGTAGTACCGGACAGGCAACTAGCACAGATACGCAGTATTTT
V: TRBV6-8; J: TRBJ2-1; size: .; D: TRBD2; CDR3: CASSYGSGGPNEQFF; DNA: TGTGCCAGCAGTTACGGGAGCGGGGGGCCCAATGAGCAGTTCTTC
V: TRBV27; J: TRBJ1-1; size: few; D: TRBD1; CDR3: CASSYTRQGATFF; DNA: TGTGCCAGCAGTTACACCAGACAGGGGGCGACCTTCTTT
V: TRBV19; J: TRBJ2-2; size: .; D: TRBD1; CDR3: CASSPETGGTGELFF; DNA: TGTGCCAGTAGTCCCGAGACAGGGGGGACCGGGGAGCTGTTTTTT
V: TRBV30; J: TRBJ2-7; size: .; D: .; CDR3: CAWGASTREQYF; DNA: TGTGCCTGGGGTGCCTCGACGAGAGAGCAGTACTTC
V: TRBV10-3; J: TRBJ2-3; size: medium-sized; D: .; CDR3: CATKGPWDTQYF; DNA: TGTGCCACAAAAGGGCCCTGGGATACGCAGTATTTT
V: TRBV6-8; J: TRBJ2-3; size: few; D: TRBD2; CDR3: CASSPSGGATDTQYF; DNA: TGTGCCAGCAGCCCTAGCGGGGGGGCTACAGATACGCAGTATTTT
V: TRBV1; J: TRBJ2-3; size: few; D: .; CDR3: CASSQTLGLAGALSTDTQYF; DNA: TGCGCCAGCAGCCAGACCCTGGGACTAGCGGGGGCCCTTAGCACAGATACGCAGTATTTT
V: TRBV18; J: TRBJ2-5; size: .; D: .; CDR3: CASSPLSWAEETQYF; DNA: TGTGCCAGCTCACCACTCTCCTGGGCAGAAGAGACCCAGTACTTC
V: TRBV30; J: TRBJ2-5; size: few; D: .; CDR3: CAWSRKKETQYF; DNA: TGTGCCTGGAGTCGGAAAAAAGAGACCCAGTACTTC
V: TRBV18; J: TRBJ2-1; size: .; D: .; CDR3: CASSGDHSSYNEQFF; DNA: TGTGCCAGCTCAGGGGACCATAGCTCCTACAATGAGCAGTTCTTC
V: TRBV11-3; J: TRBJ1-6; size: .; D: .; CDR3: CASSPKHRERNSPLHF; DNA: TGTGCCAGCAGCCCGAAGCACAGGGAAAGGAATTCACCCCTCCACTTT
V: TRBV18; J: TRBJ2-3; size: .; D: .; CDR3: CASSPPHSSNTQYF; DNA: TGTGCCAGCTCACCCCCTCACTCGTCGAATACGCAGTATTTT
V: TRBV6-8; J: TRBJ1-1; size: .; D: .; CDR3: CASRLGWGRTEAFF; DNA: TGTGCCAGCAGACTAGGGTGGGGTCGCACTGAAGCTTTCTTT
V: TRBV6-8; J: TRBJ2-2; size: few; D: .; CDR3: CASSYGGVTGELFF; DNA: TGTGCCAGCAGTTACGGTGGGGTAACCGGGGAGCTGTTTTTT
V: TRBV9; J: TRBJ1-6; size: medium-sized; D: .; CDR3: CASSADRQSSYNSPLHF; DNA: TGTGCCAGCAGCGCCGATCGACAGAGCTCCTATAATTCACCCCTCCACTTT
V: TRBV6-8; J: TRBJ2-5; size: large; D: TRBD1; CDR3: CASSEGQGQETQYF; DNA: TGTGCCAGCAGTGAGGGACAGGGACAAGAGACCCAGTACTTC
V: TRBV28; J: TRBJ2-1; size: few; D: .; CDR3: CASNFRGLLVEQFF; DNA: TGTGCCAGCAATTTTAGGGGACTCCTCGTCGAGCAGTTCTTC
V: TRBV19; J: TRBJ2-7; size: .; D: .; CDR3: CASSIVPRGRGSSYEQYF; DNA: TGTGCCAGTAGTATAGTACCCAGGGGCCGTGGTAGCTCCTACGAGCAGTACTTC
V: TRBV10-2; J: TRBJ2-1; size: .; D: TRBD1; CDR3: CATDRDRVYNEQFF; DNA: TGCGCCACAGACCGGGACAGGGTCTACAATGAGCAGTTCTTC
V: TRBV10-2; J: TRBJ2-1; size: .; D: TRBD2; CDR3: CASSRGGSEQFF; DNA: TGCGCCAGCAGTCGGGGGGGCTCCGAGCAGTTCTTC
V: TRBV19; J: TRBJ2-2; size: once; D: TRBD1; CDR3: CASIYQPGGVGELFF; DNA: TGTGCCAGTATCTATCAGCCAGGGGGTGTCGGGGAGCTGTTTTTT
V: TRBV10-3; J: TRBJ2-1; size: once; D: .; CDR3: CAISERGPLGEQFF; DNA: TGTGCCATCAGTGAGCGGGGACCCTTAGGGGAGCAGTTCTTC
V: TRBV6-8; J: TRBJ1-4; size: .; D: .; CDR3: CASSRSGEWRLDEKLFF; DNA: TGTGCCAGCAGTCGATCCGGCGAATGGAGGTTGGACGAAAAACTGTTTTTT
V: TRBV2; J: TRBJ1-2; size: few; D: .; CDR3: CASSDNTRPRDYGYTF; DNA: TGTGCCAGCAGCGACAATACGCGGCCCCGGGACTATGGCTACACCTTC
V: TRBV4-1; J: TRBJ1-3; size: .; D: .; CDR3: CASSQDSGFGNTIYF; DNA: TGCGCCAGCAGCCAAGATTCAGGGTTTGGAAACACCATATATTTT